This T cell receptor (beta chain) was sequenced during a study of shared clonotypes between healthy human individuals. Study-level findings and limits: An expected dependence of interdonor clonotype sharing on sequencing depth was noted.

None of the donors, who were healthy HIV-negative adults, had recently had acute infections or vaccinations. With respect to this clone: Antigen specificity is unknown.

Authors' analysis steps: Quality scores were absent from the junction-only immunoSEQ sequences, so filtering differed. TCRdb keeps only in-frame clones here, not all; method: immunoSEQ multiplex PCR. The DNA was the basis for D and trimming; V, J and clone size are from that table. The profile shows 600,000 to 750,000 clones, roughly 72% of them singletons. The TCR comes from a woman younger than 45 in good health. Sample: memory CD4+ T cells sorted from blood. Specified subset: CD45RA-negative fraction.

The DNA for the CDR3 is TGTGCCAGCAGCTTAGGGGACAGAACTGAAGCTTTCTTT. Encoded protein: CASSLGDRTEAFF. The V and J genes are TRBV7-9 and TRBJ1-1; 7 bases are a match to TRBD1. CDR1 is SEHNR, CDR2 FQNEAQ, per germline (reference sequence). The CDR3 covers 13 residues. Germline trimming cut 1 base from V and 5 bases from J; bases unmatched to any gene: 1.